This T cell receptor beta chain was recovered during a study of T cell responses to AZD1222 COVID-19 vaccine. Findings and limits, study-wide: Sampling that yielded the repertoires occurred only after the peak T cell response. Mostly white British, mostly female donors; authors suggested clonal diversity may be underestimated.

CDR1 LNHDA and CDR2 SQIVND come from the germline V gene (reference sequence). The CDR3 is 14 amino acids. V gave up 3 bases and J gave up 8 bases; unmatched junction bases: 9. This clone came up a few times. As yet, its antigen is unknown. The method was immunoSEQ multiplex PCR; TCRdb's version includes in-frame clones alone and lacks a portion of them. The sample has tens of thousands of clones; nearly 90% are singletons. Sequencing used peripheral blood, obtained 28 days after the second AZD1222 dose. The chain employs TRBV19 and TRBJ1-2; TRBD1 matches 7 bases. The origin of this receptor is an adult who received the AZD1222 COVID-19 vaccine. The CDR3 bases are TGTGCCAGTAGTATCAACAGGGGAGGAGCCGGCTACACCTTC. Its translation: CASSINRGGAGYTF.